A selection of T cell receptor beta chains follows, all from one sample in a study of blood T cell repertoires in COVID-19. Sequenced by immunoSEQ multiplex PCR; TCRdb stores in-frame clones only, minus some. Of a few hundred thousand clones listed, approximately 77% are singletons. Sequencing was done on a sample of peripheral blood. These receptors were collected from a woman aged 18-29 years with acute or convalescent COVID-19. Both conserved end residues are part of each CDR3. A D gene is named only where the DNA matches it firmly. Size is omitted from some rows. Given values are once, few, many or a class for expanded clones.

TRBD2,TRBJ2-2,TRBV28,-,CASRWGLAGAGGELFF,TGTGCCAGCAGATGGGGACTAGCGGGCGCCGGCGGGGAGCTGTTTTTT
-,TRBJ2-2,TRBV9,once,CASSVGQDTGELFF,TGTGCCAGCAGCGTAGGACAGGACACCGGGGAGCTGTTTTTT
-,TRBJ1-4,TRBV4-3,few,CASSQPATNEKLFF,TGCGCCAGCAGCCAACCTGCAACTAATGAAAAACTGTTTTTT
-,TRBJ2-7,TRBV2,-,CASSEGQALEQYF,TGTGCCAGCAGTGAAGGGCAGGCCCTCGAGCAGTACTTC
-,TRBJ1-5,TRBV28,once,CASSPPGAQHF,TGTGCCAGCAGTCCCCCCGGGGCCCAGCATTTT
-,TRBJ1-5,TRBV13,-,CASSLTDQPQHF,TGTGCCAGCAGCTTGACAGATCAGCCCCAGCATTTT
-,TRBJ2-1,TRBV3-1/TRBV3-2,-,CASSQVLGLAEQFF,TGTGCCAGCAGCCAAGTTCTAGGTCTTGCTGAGCAGTTCTTC
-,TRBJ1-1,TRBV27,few,CASSLSMSLTKNTEAFF,TGTGCCAGCAGTTTATCGATGAGCCTCACCAAGAACACTGAAGCTTTCTTT
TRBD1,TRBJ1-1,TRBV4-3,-,CASSQPGTGNTEAFF,TGCGCCAGCAGTCAACCCGGGACAGGGAACACTGAAGCTTTCTTT
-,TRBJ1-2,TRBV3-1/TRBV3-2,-,CASSQEGRLNYGYTF,TGTGCCAGCAGCCAAGAAGGCAGACTTAACTATGGCTACACCTTC
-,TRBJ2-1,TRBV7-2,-,CASSLGSQLFRGEQFF,TGTGCCAGCAGCTTAGGGTCCCAGCTTTTTCGCGGTGAGCAGTTCTTC
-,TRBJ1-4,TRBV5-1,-,CASSLGVGGGEKLFF,TGCGCCAGCAGCTTGGGTGTAGGGGGTGGAGAAAAACTGTTTTTT
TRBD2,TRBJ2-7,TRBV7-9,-,CASSLGTSGSLTYEQYF,TGTGCCAGCAGCTTAGGGACTAGCGGGAGTCTGACCTACGAGCAGTACTTC
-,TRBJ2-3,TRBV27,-,CASSLWFGQTDTQYF,TGTGCCAGCAGTTTATGGTTTGGACAGACAGATACGCAGTATTTT
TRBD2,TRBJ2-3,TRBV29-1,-,CSGVAGDTQYF,TGCAGCGGCGTAGCGGGAGATACGCAGTATTTT
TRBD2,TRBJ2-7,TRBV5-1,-,CASSDDPTISGRVTYEQYF,TGCGCCAGCAGCGACGATCCGACTATAAGCGGGAGAGTCACGTACGAGCAGTACTTC
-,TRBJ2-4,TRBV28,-,CASSLGRAVGIQYF,TGTGCCAGCAGTTTAGGCAGGGCAGTGGGCATTCAGTACTTC
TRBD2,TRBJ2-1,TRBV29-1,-,CSVERWEGLDNEQFF,TGCAGCGTTGAACGGTGGGAGGGCCTCGACAATGAGCAGTTCTTC
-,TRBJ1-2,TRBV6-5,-,CASVTGYYGYTF,TGTGCCAGCGTAACAGGGTACTATGGCTACACCTTC
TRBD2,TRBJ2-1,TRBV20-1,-,CSASFREGNNEQFF,TGCAGTGCTAGTTTCCGGGAGGGAAACAATGAGCAGTTCTTC
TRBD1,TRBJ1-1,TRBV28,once,CASSTGGTGTEAFF,TGTGCCAGCAGCACAGGGGGCACGGGCACTGAAGCTTTCTTT
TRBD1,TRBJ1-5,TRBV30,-,CAWSEGQVNQPQHF,TGTGCCTGGAGTGAGGGACAGGTCAATCAGCCCCAGCATTTT
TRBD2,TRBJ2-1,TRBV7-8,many,CASSLGLAGAEDEQFF,TGTGCCAGCAGCCTCGGACTAGCGGGAGCGGAGGATGAGCAGTTCTTC
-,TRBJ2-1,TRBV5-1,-,CASSLGSVEQFF,TGCGCCAGCAGCTTGGGGTCGGTAGAGCAGTTCTTC
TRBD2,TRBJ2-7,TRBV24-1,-,CATSDPTSGITIYEQYF,TGTGCCACCAGTGACCCGACTAGCGGGATTACGATCTACGAGCAGTACTTC
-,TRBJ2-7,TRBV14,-,CASSQVSGYEQYF,TGTGCCAGCAGCCAAGTTAGCGGCTACGAGCAGTACTTC
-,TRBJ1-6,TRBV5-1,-,CASSLSNLPGYTSPLHF,TGCGCCAGCAGCTTATCTAATCTACCGGGATATACCTCACCCCTCCACTTT
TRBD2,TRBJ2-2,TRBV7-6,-,CASSLGLAGSPQGTGELFF,TGTGCCAGCAGCTTAGGACTAGCGGGCAGCCCTCAGGGCACCGGGGAGCTGTTTTTT